This T cell receptor (beta chain) came from a study of cytomegalovirus exposure and HLA in healthy donors. Germline loops: CDR1 SGDLS, CDR2 YYNGEE. V gave up 2 bases and J gave up 1 base, with 8 bases separating them. This CDR3 has 14 residues. The PCR ran on 60 Vbeta and 13 Jbeta primers. This table comes from immunoSEQ multiplex PCR, and its TCRdb copy is limited to in-frame clones, with some not included. The table shows 130,000 or so clones, with around four fifths occurring only once. Sequences were obtained from PBMCs. V usage is TRBV9 and J usage is TRBJ2-3; no reliable D call. This receptor was taken from a woman aged 40 to 49 in good health and CMV-seropositive. CDR3: CASSVAAGTDTQYF. The CDR3 DNA sequence: TGTGCCAGCAGCGTGGCGGCAGGCACAGATACGCAGTATTTT.